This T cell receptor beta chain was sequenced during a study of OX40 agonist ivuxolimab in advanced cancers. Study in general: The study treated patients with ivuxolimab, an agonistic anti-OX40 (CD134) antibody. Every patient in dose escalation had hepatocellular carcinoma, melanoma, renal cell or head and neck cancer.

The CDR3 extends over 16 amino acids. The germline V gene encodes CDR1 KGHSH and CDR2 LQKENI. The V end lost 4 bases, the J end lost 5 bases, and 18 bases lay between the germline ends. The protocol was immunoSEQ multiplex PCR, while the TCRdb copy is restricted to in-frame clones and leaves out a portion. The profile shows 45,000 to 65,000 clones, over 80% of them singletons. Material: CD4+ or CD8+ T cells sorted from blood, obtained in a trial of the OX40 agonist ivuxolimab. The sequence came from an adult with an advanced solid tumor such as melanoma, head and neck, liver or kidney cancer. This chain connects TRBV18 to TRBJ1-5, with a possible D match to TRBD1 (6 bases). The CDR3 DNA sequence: TGTGCCAGCTCACTGAACCGGGACAAGATGGATCAGCCCCAGCATTTT. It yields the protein CASSLNRDKMDQPQHF.